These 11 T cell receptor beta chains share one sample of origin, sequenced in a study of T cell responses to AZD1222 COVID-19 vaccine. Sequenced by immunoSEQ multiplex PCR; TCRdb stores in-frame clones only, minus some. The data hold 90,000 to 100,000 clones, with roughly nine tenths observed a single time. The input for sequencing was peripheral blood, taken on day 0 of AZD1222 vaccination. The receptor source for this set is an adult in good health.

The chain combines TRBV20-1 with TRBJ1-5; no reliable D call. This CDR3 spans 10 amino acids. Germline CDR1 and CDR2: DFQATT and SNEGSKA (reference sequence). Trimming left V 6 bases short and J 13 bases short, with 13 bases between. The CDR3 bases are TGCAGTGCCCTAGTAGGCACTCAGCATTTT. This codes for CSALVGTQHF.

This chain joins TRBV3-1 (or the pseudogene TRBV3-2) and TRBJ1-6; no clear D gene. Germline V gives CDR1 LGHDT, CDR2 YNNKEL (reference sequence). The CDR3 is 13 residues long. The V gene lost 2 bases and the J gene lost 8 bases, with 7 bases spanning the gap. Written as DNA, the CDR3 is TGTGCCAGCAGCCAATGGTCTCATTCACCCCTCCACTTT. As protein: CASSQWSHSPLHF.

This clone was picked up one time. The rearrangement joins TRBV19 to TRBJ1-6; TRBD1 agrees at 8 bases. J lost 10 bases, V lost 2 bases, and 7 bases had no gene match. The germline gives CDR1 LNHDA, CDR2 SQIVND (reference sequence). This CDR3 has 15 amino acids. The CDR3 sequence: CASSIQGAASSPLHF. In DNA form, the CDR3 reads TGTGCCAGTAGTATACAGGGGGCGGCCAGCTCACCCCTCCACTTT.

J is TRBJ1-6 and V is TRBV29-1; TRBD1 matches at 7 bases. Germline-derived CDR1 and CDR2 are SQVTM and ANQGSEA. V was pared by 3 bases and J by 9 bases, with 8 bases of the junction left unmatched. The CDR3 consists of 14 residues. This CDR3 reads CSVEEQGRGSPLHF. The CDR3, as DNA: TGCAGCGTTGAGGAACAGGGGAGGGGTTCACCCCTCCACTTT.

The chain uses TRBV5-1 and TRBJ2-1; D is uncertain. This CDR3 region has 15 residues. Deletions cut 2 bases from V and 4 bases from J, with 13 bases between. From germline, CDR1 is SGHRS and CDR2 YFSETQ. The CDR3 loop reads CASSLGRSGYNEQFF. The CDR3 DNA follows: TGCGCCAGCAGCTTAGGGCGGAGTGGGTACAATGAGCAGTTCTTC.

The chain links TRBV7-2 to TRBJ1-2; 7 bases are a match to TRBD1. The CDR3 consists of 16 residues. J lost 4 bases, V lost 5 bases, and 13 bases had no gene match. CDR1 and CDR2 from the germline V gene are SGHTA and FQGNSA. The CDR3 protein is CASSHTLEGAGYGYTF. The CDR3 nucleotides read TGTGCCAGCAGCCATACCCTAGAGGGGGCAGGCTATGGCTACACCTTC.

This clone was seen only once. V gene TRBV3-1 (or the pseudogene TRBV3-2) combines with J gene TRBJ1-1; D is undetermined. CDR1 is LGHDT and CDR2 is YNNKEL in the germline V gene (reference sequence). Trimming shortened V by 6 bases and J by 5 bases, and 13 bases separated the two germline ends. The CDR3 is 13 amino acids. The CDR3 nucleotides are TGTGCCAGCAGAAGGCAGGTGGAGACTGAAGCTTTCTTT. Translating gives CASRRQVETEAFF.

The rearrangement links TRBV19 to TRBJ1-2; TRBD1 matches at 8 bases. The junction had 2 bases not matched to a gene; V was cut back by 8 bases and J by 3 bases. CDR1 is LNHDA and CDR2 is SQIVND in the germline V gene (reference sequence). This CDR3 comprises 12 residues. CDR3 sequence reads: CASRTGHYGYTF. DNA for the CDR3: TGTGCCAGTCGGACAGGGCACTATGGCTACACCTTC.

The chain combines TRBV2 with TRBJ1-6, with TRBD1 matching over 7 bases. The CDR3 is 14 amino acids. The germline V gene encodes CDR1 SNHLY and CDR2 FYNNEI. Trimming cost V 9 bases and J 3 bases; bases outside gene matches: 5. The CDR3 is CASKTGNYNSPLHF. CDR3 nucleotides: TGTGCCAGTAAGACAGGGAACTATAATTCACCCCTCCACTTT.

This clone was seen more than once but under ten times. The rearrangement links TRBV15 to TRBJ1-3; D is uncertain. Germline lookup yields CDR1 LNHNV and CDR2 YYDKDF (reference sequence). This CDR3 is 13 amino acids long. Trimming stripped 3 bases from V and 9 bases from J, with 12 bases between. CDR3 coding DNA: TGTGCCACCAGCAGGGGTGCATCGGGCACCATATATTTT. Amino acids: CATSRGASGTIYF.

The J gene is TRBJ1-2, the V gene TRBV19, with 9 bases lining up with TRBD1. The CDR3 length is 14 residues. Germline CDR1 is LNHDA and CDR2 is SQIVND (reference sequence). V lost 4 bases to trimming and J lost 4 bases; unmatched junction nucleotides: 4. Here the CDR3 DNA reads TGTGCCAGTAGTACCGGGACAGGGATCTATGGCTACACCTTC. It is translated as CASSTGTGIYGYTF.